Listed below are T cell receptor beta chains from one sample, sequenced in a study of blood T cell repertoires in COVID-19. Clones were read by immunoSEQ multiplex PCR, and TCRdb kept only the in-frame ones, dropping some. Here the sample spans around 200,000 clones, roughly 89% being singletons. Sequencing was carried out using peripheral blood. These receptors all come from a man between 45 and 60 years old with acute or convalescent COVID-19. CDR3s include the opening cysteine and the closing phenylalanine or tryptophan. D genes are given only for firm matches. Clone size is given for some rows only: seen once, a few or many times, or a class if the clone is expanded.

D	V	size	J	DNA	CDR3
TRBD1	TRBV2	.	TRBJ1-3	TGTGCCAGCAGAACAGGGGGAAGTGGGGGAAACACCATATATTTT	CASRTGGSGGNTIYF
TRBD2	TRBV12-3/TRBV12-4	.	TRBJ2-7	TGTGCCAGCGGTTTGACTAGCGAGACTTTGTACTTC	CASGLTSETLYF
TRBD1	TRBV19	.	TRBJ1-3	TGTGCCAGTAGTATGGGGACAGGGGTCGGAAACACCATATATTTT	CASSMGTGVGNTIYF
.	TRBV28	many	TRBJ2-3	TGTGCCAGCGGGGCGTTAACCCAACCGTCCGATACGCAGTATTTT	CASGALTQPSDTQYF
.	TRBV30	.	TRBJ1-1	TGTGCCTGGAGTTACCAGGTTCGAGCTTTCTTT	CAWSYQVRAFF
TRBD1	TRBV15	.	TRBJ2-7	TGTGCCACCAGCAGTTCCACAGGACAGGAATACGAGCAGTACTTC	CATSSSTGQEYEQYF
.	TRBV7-2	.	TRBJ2-3	TGTGCCAGCAGCCCCTCTAGTGATACGCAGTATTTT	CASSPSSDTQYF
TRBD1	TRBV4-2	once	TRBJ2-3	TGTGCCAGCAGCCAAGCGGACAGGGCCACAGATACGCAGTATTTT	CASSQADRATDTQYF
TRBD1	TRBV18	.	TRBJ2-1	TGTGCCAGCTCACGGGACAGGGCGGCTGAGCAGTTCTTC	CASSRDRAAEQFF
.	TRBV19	.	TRBJ2-3	TGTGCCAGTAAGCGGAGGTACCAGGGCACAGATACGCAGTATTTT	CASKRRYQGTDTQYF
TRBD1	TRBV27	.	TRBJ1-6	TGTGCCAGCAGCTTAAAGACAGGGTTCGATTCACCCCTCCACTTT	CASSLKTGFDSPLHF
.	TRBV7-3	.	TRBJ2-6	TGTGCCAGCAGATCCTCAGGTTCTGGGGCCAACGTCCTGACTTTC	CASRSSGSGANVLTF
TRBD1	TRBV4-2	.	TRBJ1-2	TGTGCCAGCAGCCAAGCCTCGGGACAGAACTATGGCTACACCTTC	CASSQASGQNYGYTF
TRBD2	TRBV15	.	TRBJ2-2	TGTGCCACCAGCAGAGATTGGGGCCGGGGGGACACCGGGGAGCTGTTTTTT	CATSRDWGRGDTGELFF